Listed below are T cell receptor beta chains from one sample, sequenced in a study of cytomegalovirus exposure and HLA in healthy donors. Generated by immunoSEQ multiplex PCR, the TCRdb table keeps only in-frame clones and is missing some. Among some 150,000 clones, 72% were seen once, and the ten largest hold roughly 2%. The sample was PBMCs. Receptors originate from a man aged 40-49 years in good health and CMV-seronegative. The CDR3 runs from the conserved cysteine through the conserved F or W. Each record gives: V gene, CDR3 protein.

TRBV4-2 CASSRHQTSGDPGEQYF
TRBV10-3 CAISESASVEETQYF
TRBV10-3 CAIRLHGTSGASYNEQFF
TRBV29-1 CSVAGLAGGRTDTQYF
TRBV25-1 CASSEQGSYEQYF
TRBV2 CASGATSYEQYF
TRBV7-9 CASNGGQGASFYGYTF
TRBV9 CASSGTGVETQYF
TRBV7-8 CASSLQVFNTEAFF
TRBV18 CASSPSGTGELFF
TRBV7-3 CASSLAGGKNIQYF
TRBV11-3 CASSAGRGRGDTQYF
TRBV29-1 CSVEDGGYEQYF
TRBV7-8 CASSTRREMGELFF
TRBV4-1 CASSQEIGGLSYEQYF
TRBV11-2 CASRTGTGAGFRTEAFF
TRBV7-2 CASSLSSGTIKNYEQYF
TRBV7-9 CASSIQGADSPLHF
TRBV7-2 CASSPGTSGSRQYF
TRBV19 CASTSGAGGTYEQYF
TRBV2 CASSGSTNLVLYF
TRBV6-5 CASSYSRGPGYTF
TRBV21-1 CASSGRLDGHEQYF
TRBV28 CASSFQSGANVLTF
TRBV7-9 CASSFASGMDREQYF
TRBV2 CASRGRANYGYTF
TRBV5-1 CASSLVSSGPRAYEQYF
TRBV5-1 CASSASTGIYTEAFF
TRBV10-3 CAIRTEMNTEAFF